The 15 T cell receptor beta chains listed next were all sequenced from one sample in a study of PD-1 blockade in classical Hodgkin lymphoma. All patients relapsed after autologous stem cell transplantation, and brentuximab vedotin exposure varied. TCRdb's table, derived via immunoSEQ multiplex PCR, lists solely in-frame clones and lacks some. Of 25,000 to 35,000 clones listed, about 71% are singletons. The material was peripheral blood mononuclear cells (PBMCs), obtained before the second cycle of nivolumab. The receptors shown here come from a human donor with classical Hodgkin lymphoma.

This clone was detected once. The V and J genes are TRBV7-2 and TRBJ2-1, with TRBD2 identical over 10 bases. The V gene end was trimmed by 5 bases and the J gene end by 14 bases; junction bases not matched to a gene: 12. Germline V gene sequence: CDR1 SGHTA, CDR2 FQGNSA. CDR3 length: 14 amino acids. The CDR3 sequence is CASSPPGLAVLEFF. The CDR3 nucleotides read TGTGCCAGCAGCCCCCCCGGACTAGCGGTATTGGAGTTCTTC.

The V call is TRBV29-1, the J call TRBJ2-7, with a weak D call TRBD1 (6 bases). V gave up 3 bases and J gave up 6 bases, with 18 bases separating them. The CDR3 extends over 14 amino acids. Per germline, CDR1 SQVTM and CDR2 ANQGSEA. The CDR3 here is CSVDSTGMAGEQYF. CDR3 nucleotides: TGCAGCGTTGATTCTACAGGGATGGCGGGCGAGCAGTACTTC.

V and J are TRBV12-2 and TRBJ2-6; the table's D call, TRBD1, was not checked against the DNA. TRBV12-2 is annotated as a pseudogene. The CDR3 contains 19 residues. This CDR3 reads CASRPHYTGTGSGANVLTF. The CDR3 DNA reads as TGTGCAAGTCGCCCACACTATACGGGGACAGGGTCTGGGGCCAACGTCCTGACTTTC.

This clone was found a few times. The CDR3 DNA reads TGTGCCAGTAGTAGTGGACTAGGCCTAGCCAAAAACATTCAGTACTTC. Translating it yields CASSSGLGLAKNIQYF. The chain is built from TRBV19 and TRBJ2-4, with TRBD2 identical over 7 bases. V shed 4 bases, J shed 0 bases, and the junction held 6 bases outside the gene matches. CDR3 length: 16 residues. Looked up from germline, CDR1 is LNHDA and CDR2 is SQIVND (reference sequence). Filled out from reference TRBV19 and TRBJ2-4, the complete variable domain reads DGGITQSPKYLFRKEGQNVTLSCEQNLNHDAMYWYRQDPGQGLRLIYYSQIVNDFQKGDIAEGYSVSREKKESFPLTVTSAQKNPTAFYLCASSSGLGLAKNIQYFGAGTRLSVL.

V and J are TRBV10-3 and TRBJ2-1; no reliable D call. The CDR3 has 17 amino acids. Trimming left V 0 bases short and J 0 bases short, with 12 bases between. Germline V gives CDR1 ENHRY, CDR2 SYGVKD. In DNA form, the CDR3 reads TGTGCCATCAGTGAGTCGATGGCTGCCGGCTCCTACAATGAGCAGTTCTTC. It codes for CAISESMAAGSYNEQFF.

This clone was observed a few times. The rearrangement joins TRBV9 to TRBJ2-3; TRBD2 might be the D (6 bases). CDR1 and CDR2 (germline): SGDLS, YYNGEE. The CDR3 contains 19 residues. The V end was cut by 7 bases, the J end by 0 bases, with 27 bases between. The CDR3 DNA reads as TGTGCCAGCCCCACTATGGTAGCGGAGGGTTGGGAGAGCACAGATACGCAGTATTTT. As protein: CASPTMVAEGWESTDTQYF.

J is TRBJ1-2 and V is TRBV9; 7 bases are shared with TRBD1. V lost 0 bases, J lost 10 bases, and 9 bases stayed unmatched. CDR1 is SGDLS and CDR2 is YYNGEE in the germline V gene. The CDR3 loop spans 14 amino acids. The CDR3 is CASSVDPGQTDYTF. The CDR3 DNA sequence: TGTGCCAGCAGCGTAGACCCGGGACAGACTGACTACACCTTC. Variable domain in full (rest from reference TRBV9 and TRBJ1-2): DSGVTQTPKHLITATGQRVTLRCSPRSGDLSVYWYQQSLDQGLQFLIQYYNGEERAKGNILERFSAQQFPDLHSELNLSSLELGDSALYFCASSVDPGQTDYTFGSGTRLTVV.

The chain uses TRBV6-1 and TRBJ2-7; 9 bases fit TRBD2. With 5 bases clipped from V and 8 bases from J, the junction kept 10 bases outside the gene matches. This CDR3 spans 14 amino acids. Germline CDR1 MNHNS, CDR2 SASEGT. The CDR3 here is CASSPGTSYTKQYF. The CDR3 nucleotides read TGTGCCAGCAGTCCCGGGACTAGCTATACGAAGCAGTACTTC.

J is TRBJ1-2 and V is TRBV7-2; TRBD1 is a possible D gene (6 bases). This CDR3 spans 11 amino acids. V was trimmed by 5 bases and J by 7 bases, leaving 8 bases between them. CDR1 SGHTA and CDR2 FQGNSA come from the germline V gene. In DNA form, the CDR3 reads TGTGCCAGCAGCCAGGGGCTTGGCTACACCTTC. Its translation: CASSQGLGYTF.

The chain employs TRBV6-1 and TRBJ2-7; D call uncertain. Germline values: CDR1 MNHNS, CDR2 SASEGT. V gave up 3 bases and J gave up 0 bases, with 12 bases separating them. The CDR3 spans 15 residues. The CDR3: CASSDPPLSSYEQYF. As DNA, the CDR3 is TGTGCCAGCAGTGACCCCCCCCTGAGCTCCTACGAGCAGTACTTC.

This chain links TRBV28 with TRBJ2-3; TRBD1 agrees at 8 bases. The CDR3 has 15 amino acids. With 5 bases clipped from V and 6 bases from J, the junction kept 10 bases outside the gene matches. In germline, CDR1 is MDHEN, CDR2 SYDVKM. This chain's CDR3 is CASSPPDREVDTQYF. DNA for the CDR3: TGTGCCAGCAGTCCCCCGGACAGGGAGGTGGATACGCAGTATTTT.

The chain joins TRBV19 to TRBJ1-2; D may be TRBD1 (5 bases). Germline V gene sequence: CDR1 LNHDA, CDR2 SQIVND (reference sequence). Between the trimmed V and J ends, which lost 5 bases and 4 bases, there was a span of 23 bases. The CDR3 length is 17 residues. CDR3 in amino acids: CASSSREMAGGSYGYTF. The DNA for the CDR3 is TGTGCCAGTAGTTCGCGCGAGATGGCGGGGGGGAGCTATGGCTACACCTTC. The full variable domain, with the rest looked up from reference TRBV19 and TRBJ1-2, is DGGITQSPKYLFRKEGQNVTLSCEQNLNHDAMYWYRQDPGQGLRLIYYSQIVNDFQKGDIAEGYSVSREKKESFPLTVTSAQKNPTAFYLCASSSREMAGGSYGYTFGSGTRLTVV.

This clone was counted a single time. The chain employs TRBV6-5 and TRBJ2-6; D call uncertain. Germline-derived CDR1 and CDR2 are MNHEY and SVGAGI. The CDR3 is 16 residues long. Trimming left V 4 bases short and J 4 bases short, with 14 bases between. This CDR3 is CASSSNGNPGANVLTF. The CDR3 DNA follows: TGTGCCAGCAGTTCCAATGGGAATCCCGGGGCCAACGTCCTGACTTTC.

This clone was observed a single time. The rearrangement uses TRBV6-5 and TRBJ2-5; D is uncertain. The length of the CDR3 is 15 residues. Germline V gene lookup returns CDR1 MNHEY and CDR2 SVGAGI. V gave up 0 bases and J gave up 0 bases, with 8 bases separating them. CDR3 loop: CASSYSLADQETQYF. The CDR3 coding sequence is TGTGCCAGCAGTTACTCGTTGGCAGACCAAGAGACCCAGTACTTC.

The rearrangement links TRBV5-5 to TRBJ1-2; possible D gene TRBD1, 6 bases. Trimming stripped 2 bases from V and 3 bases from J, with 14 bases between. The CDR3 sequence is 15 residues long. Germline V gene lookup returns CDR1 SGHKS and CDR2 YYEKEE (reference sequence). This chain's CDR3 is CASSLPLDSYYGYTF. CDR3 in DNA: TGTGCCAGCAGCTTACCCCTGGACAGCTACTATGGCTACACCTTC.